The rows below give T cell receptor beta chains drawn from one sample of a study of molecular identifiers for immune sequencing clone quantification. TCRdb used MiXCR to reprocess the PCR reads, holding one entry per CDR3 protein. Of 8,500 to 11,000 distinct CDR3 sequences in the sample, roughly 18% were seen once. Sequences were obtained from naive CD8+ T cells from blood, with Jurkat cell RNA spiked in. The receptor source for this set is a human donor in good health. Some libraries in this study had Jurkat cell RNA spiked in. Each CDR3 is given with its conserved first and last residue. Fields, in order: J gene, clone size, V gene, D gene, CDR3 protein, CDR3 DNA. D genes are given only for firm matches. Expanded clones are given a class, and other clones once, few, many or no size at all.

j_call: TRBJ2-7
clone_size: medium-sized
v_call: TRBV9
d_call: .
cdr3_aa: CASSVEGHGAYEQYF
cdr3_nt: TGTGCCAGCAGCGTAGAGGGACACGGAGCCTACGAGCAGTACTTC

j_call: TRBJ2-5
clone_size: many
v_call: TRBV11-2
d_call: TRBD2
cdr3_aa: CATRGRESGETQYF
cdr3_nt: TGTGCCACAAGAGGGCGGGAGTCAGGGGAGACCCAGTACTTC

j_call: TRBJ2-7
clone_size: few
v_call: TRBV7-9
d_call: .
cdr3_aa: CASSLECAAGYGQYF
cdr3_nt: TGTGCCAGCAGCTTAGAATGTGCAGCAGGATACGGGCAGTACTTC

j_call: TRBJ2-1
clone_size: once
v_call: TRBV6-5
d_call: .
cdr3_aa: CASRVQGGNYNEQFF
cdr3_nt: TGTGCCAGCAGGGTACAGGGGGGGAATTACAATGAGCAGTTCTTC

j_call: TRBJ2-5
clone_size: medium-sized
v_call: TRBV19
d_call: .
cdr3_aa: CASSNGPLETQYF
cdr3_nt: TGTGCCAGTAGTAACGGGCCCCTGGAGACCCAGTACTTC

j_call: TRBJ1-1
clone_size: medium-sized
v_call: TRBV6-2/TRBV6-3
d_call: TRBD1
cdr3_aa: CASSYPRTGHTEAFF
cdr3_nt: TGTGCCAGCAGTTACCCACGGACAGGGCACACTGAAGCTTTCTTT

j_call: TRBJ2-5
clone_size: many
v_call: TRBV30
d_call: .
cdr3_aa: CAGGGQAQETQYF
cdr3_nt: TGTGCGGGCGGGGGCCAGGCGCAAGAGACCCAGTACTTC

j_call: TRBJ2-7
clone_size: medium-sized
v_call: TRBV20-1
d_call: .
cdr3_aa: CSARPAYSYEQYF
cdr3_nt: TGCAGTGCTAGGCCAGCGTACTCCTACGAGCAGTACTTC

j_call: TRBJ2-5
clone_size: many
v_call: TRBV12-5
d_call: .
cdr3_aa: CASGPGSEETQYF
cdr3_nt: TGTGCTAGTGGACCCGGGAGCGAGGAGACCCAGTACTTC

j_call: TRBJ2-7
clone_size: few
v_call: TRBV27
d_call: TRBD1
cdr3_aa: CASNPRGLPYEQYF
cdr3_nt: TGTGCCAGCAACCCCAGGGGGTTACCCTACGAGCAGTACTTC

j_call: TRBJ2-6
clone_size: medium-sized
v_call: TRBV7-9
d_call: TRBD2
cdr3_aa: CASSPLGGISGANVLTF
cdr3_nt: TGTGCCAGCAGCCCCTTGGGGGGGATCTCTGGGGCCAACGTCCTGACTTTC

j_call: TRBJ2-2
clone_size: medium-sized
v_call: TRBV11-3
d_call: TRBD2
cdr3_aa: CASSPWTSGTRELFF
cdr3_nt: TGTGCCAGCAGCCCCTGGACTAGCGGGACCCGGGAGCTGTTTTTT

j_call: TRBJ2-7
clone_size: .
v_call: TRBV12-3/TRBV12-4
d_call: .
cdr3_aa: CASSDVGGGSYEQYF
cdr3_nt: TGTGCCAGCAGTGACGTGGGGGGAGGCTCCTACGAGCAGTACTTC

j_call: TRBJ2-3
clone_size: medium-sized
v_call: TRBV4-1
d_call: TRBD2
cdr3_aa: CASSQPTSSTDTQYF
cdr3_nt: TGCGCCAGCAGCCAGCCGACTAGCAGCACAGATACGCAGTATTTT

j_call: TRBJ1-2
clone_size: medium-sized
v_call: TRBV14
d_call: TRBD1
cdr3_aa: CASSLIDRAYGYTF
cdr3_nt: TGTGCCAGCAGCCTGATTGACAGGGCCTATGGCTACACCTTC

j_call: TRBJ2-2
clone_size: many
v_call: TRBV12-3/TRBV12-4
d_call: .
cdr3_aa: CASSPFTGAAGELFF
cdr3_nt: TGTGCCAGCAGCCCCTTTACGGGAGCGGCCGGGGAGCTGTTTTTT

j_call: TRBJ1-1
clone_size: .
v_call: TRBV30
d_call: .
cdr3_aa: CAWSSGQLMNIEAFF
cdr3_nt: TGTGCCTGGAGTTCCGGGCAGTTAATGAACATTGAAGCTTTCTTT